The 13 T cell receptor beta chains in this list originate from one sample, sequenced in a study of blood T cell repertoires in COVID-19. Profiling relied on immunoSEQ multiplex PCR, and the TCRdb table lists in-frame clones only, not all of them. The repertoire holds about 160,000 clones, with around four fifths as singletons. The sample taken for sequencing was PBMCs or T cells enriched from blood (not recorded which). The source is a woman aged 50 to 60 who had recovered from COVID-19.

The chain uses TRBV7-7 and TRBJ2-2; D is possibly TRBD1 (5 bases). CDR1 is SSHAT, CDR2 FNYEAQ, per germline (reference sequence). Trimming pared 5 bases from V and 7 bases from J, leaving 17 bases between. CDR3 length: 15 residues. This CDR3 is CASSHFGQGGGELFF. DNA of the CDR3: TGTGCCAGCAGCCACTTCGGGCAGGGCGGCGGGGAGCTGTTTTTT. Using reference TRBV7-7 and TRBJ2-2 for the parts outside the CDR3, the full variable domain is GAGVSQSPRYKVTKRGQDVTLRCDPISSHATLYWYQQALGQGPEFLTYFNYEAQPDKSGLPSDRFSAERPEGSISTLTIQRTEQRDSAMYRCASSHFGQGGGELFFGEGSRLTVL.

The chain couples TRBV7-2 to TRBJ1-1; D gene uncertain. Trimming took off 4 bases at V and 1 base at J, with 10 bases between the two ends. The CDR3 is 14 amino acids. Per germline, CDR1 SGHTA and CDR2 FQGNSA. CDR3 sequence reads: CASSSLAGNTEAFF. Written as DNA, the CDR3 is TGTGCCAGCAGCTCCTTGGCAGGGAACACTGAAGCTTTCTTT.

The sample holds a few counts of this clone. Here the CDR3 DNA reads TGTGCCAGCAGTTCCCGGACAGGGGGCGTGGGTAGGGATTCACCCCTCCACTTT. This gives the protein CASSSRTGGVGRDSPLHF. The V and J genes are TRBV27 and TRBJ1-6; the match to TRBD1 covers 11 bases. J gave up 8 bases and V 4 bases, and 13 bases lay outside the gene matches. The CDR3 spans 18 residues. Germline V gene sequence: CDR1 MNHEY, CDR2 SMNVEV (reference sequence).

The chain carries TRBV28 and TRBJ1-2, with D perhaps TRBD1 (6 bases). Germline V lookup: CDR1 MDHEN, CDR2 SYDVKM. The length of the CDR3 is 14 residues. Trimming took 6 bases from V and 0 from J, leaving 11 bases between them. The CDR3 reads CASSNDRPNYGYTF. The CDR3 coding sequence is TGTGCCAGCAGCAATGACAGGCCTAACTATGGCTACACCTTC.

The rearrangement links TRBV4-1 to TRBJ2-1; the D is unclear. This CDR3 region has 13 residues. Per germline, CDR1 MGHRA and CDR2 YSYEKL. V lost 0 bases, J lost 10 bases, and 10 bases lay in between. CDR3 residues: CASSQEAVEEQFF. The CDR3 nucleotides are TGCGCCAGCAGCCAAGAAGCCGTCGAGGAGCAGTTCTTC.

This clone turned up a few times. CDR3 nucleotide sequence: TGTGCCTGCTCAAAAGAGGGCGCGGGCACTGAAGCTTTCTTT. The encoded protein is CACSKEGAGTEAFF. The J gene is TRBJ1-1, the V gene TRBV30; unclear D gene. This CDR3 region has 14 residues. V lost 6 bases and J lost 4, with 18 bases in between. Germline loops: CDR1 GTSNPN, CDR2 SVGIG (reference sequence). The entire variable domain, with the rest obtained from reference TRBV30 and TRBJ1-1, is as follows: SQTIHQWPATLVQPVGSPLSLECTVEGTSNPNLYWYRQAAGRGLQLLFYSVGIGQISSEVPQNLSASRPQDRQFILSSKKLLLSDSGFYLCACSKEGAGTEAFFGQGTRLTVV.

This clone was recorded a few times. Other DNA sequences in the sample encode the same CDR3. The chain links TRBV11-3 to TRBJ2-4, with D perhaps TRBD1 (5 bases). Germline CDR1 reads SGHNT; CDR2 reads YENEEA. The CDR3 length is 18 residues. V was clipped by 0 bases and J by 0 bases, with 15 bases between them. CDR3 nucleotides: TGTGCCAGCAGCTTAGATCAGGGTGGGTCTATAGCCAAAAACATTCAGTACTTC. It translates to CASSLDQGGSIAKNIQYF.

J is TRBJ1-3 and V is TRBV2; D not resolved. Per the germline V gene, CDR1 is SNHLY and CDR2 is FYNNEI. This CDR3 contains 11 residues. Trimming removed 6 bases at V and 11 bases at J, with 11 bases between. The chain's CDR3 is CASRYSSAIYF. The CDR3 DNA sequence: TGTGCCAGCAGGTACTCCAGCGCCATATATTTT.

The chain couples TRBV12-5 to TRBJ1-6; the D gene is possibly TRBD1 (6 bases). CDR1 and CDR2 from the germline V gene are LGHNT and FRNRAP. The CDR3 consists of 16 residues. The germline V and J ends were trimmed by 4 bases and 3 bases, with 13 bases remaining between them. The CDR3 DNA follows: TGTGCTAGTGGTTCCGGAAAGACAGGCTATAATTCACCCCTCCACTTT. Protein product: CASGSGKTGYNSPLHF.

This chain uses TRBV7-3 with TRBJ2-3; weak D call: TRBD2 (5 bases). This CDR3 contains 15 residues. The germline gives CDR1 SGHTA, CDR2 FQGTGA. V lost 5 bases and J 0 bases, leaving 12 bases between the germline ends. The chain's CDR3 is CASSPRGGSTDTQYF. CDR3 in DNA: TGTGCCAGCAGCCCCCGAGGAGGAAGCACAGATACGCAGTATTTT.

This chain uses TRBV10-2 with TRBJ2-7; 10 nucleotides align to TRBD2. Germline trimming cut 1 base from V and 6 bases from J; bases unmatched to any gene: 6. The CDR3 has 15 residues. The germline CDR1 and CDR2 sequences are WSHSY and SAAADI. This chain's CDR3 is CASSEYIAGGAEQYV. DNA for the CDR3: TGCGCCAGCAGTGAGTATATAGCGGGGGGCGCCGAGCAGTACGTC.

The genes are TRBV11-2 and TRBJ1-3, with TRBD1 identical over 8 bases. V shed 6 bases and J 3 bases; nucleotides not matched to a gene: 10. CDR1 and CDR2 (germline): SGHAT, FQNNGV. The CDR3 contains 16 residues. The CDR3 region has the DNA TGTGCCAGCAGACCTTTTACAGGGGGTAGTGGAAACACCATATATTTT. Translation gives CASRPFTGGSGNTIYF. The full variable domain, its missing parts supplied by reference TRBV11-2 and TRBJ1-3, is EAGVAQSPRYKIIEKRQSVAFWCNPISGHATLYWYQQILGQGPKLLIQFQNNGVVDDSQLPKDRFSAERLKGVDSTLKIQPAKLEDSAVYLCASRPFTGGSGNTIYFGEGSWLTVV.

The CDR3 here is CASSQEKIELAGVMYEQYV. The CDR3 DNA sequence: TGTGCCAGCAGCCAAGAAAAGATTGAACTAGCGGGAGTGATGTACGAGCAGTACGTC. V gene TRBV3-1 (or the pseudogene TRBV3-2) combines with J gene TRBJ2-7; 11 nucleotides align to TRBD2. V lost 0 bases to trimming and J lost 4 bases; unmatched junction nucleotides: 14. Germline loops: CDR1 LGHDT, CDR2 YNNKEL (reference sequence). This CDR3 region has 19 residues.